The 15 T cell receptor beta chains below all came from one sample that was sequenced in a study of Ad26.COV2.S vaccination and SARS-CoV-2 variants. Treatment noted: some 19 received Ad26.COV2.S at low or high dose, single or two shots; 5 received placebo; per-sample allocation not given. Samples analyzed were those drawn on day 63 after the first vaccine or placebo injection. Assay: immunoSEQ multiplex PCR; the TCRdb copy retains only in-frame clones and omits some. The data hold 250,000 or so clones, with around 88% observed a single time. The sequenced sample was peripheral blood, obtained in a trial of Ad26.COV2.S vaccine versus placebo. Receptors originate from a person aged 18 to 59 who received the Ad26.COV2.S COVID-19 vaccine or a placebo.

The chain carries TRBV15 and TRBJ2-3; D possibly uses TRBD1 or TRBD2 (6 bases each). The CDR3 extends over 17 amino acids. CDR1 LNHNV and CDR2 YYDKDF come from the germline V gene (reference sequence). Deletions cut 3 bases from V and 0 bases from J, with 16 bases between. CDR3 protein: CATSSMLRGHSTDTQYF. CDR3 coding DNA: TGTGCCACCAGCAGTATGCTTCGGGGGCACAGCACAGATACGCAGTATTTT.

The rearrangement links TRBV30 to TRBJ2-2; 7 positions match TRBD1. This CDR3 has 15 amino acids. J lost 4 bases, V lost 0 bases, and 5 bases had no gene match. Germline CDR1 is GTSNPN and CDR2 is SVGIG (reference sequence). In nucleotides, the CDR3 is TGTGCCTGGAGTGTAGGGAAGGGGGCCACCGGGGAGCTGTTTTTT. The encoded protein is CAWSVGKGATGELFF.

This chain connects TRBV7-9 to TRBJ2-1, with a tentative D call TRBD2 (6 bases). V shed 4 bases and J shed 6 bases, with 19 bases lying between them. CDR3 size: 16 residues. Germline CDR1 and CDR2: SEHNR and FQNEAQ (reference sequence). As DNA, the CDR3 is TGTGCCAGCAGCTCCCAGGCGGGGCTAATAGTCAATGAGCAGTTCTTC. Its protein product is CASSSQAGLIVNEQFF.

This clone was observed once. This sequence joins TRBV7-2 and TRBJ2-7, with D perhaps TRBD1 (6 bases). V dropped 6 bases and J dropped 3 bases, with 18 bases sitting between them. This CDR3 is 15 amino acids long. Germline CDR1 is SGHTA and CDR2 is FQGNSA. CDR3 in DNA: TGTGCCAGCAGTTCAACAGGGACATCACACTACGAGCAGTACTTC. Residues: CASSSTGTSHYEQYF.

The gene calls are TRBV4-3 and TRBJ1-4; TRBD1 aligns across 10 bases. V lost 3 bases to trimming and J lost 5 bases; unmatched junction nucleotides: 3. The CDR3 runs 15 residues. Germline V lookup: CDR1 LGHNA, CDR2 YSLEER. For the CDR3, the DNA is TGCGCCAGCAGCCAGGACAGGGGGGTCAATGAAAAACTGTTTTTT. It specifies CASSQDRGVNEKLFF.

This chain joins TRBV9 and TRBJ2-3, with D maybe TRBD1 (5 bases). This CDR3 region has 11 residues. CDR1 and CDR2 (germline): SGDLS, YYNGEE. The V end was cut by 3 bases, the J end by 6 bases, with 5 bases between. CDR3 amino acids: CASSDRDTQYF. DNA for the CDR3: TGTGCCAGCAGCGACAGGGATACGCAGTATTTT.

The CDR3 region is CASSLGLAYEQYV. Here the CDR3 DNA reads TGTGCCAGTAGCCTTGGACTAGCCTACGAGCAGTACGTC. V usage is TRBV19 and J usage is TRBJ2-7, with TRBD2 matching 7 bases. The germline CDR1 and CDR2 sequences are LNHDA and SQIVND (reference sequence). The CDR3 totals 13 residues. V shed 6 bases, J shed 2 bases, and the junction held 4 bases outside the gene matches.

The genes are TRBV2 and TRBJ2-3; D perhaps matches TRBD2 (7 bases). The V end was cut by 6 bases, the J end by 2 bases, with 18 bases between. CDR3 length equals 16 residues. CDR1 is SNHLY and CDR2 is FYNNEI in the germline V gene. CDR3 nucleotide sequence: TGTGCCAGCAGGGCCACTACAGGGACTACCACAGATACGCAGTATTTT. Translated: CASRATTGTTTDTQYF.

The chain is built from TRBV18 and TRBJ2-7, with 7 bases matching TRBD2. The ends lost 3 bases at V and 7 bases at J; junction bases unmatched: 6. CDR3 size: 13 residues. From germline, CDR1 is KGHSH and CDR2 LQKENI. CDR3 amino acids: CASSPDLGGEQYV. CDR3 nucleotides: TGTGCCAGCTCACCGGACCTCGGGGGGGAGCAGTACGTC.

V and J are TRBV18 and TRBJ1-1; 12 bases match TRBD1. The CDR3 length is 17 residues. Germline CDR1 is KGHSH and CDR2 is LQKENI. J lost 6 bases, V lost 2 bases, and 10 bases had no gene match. In nucleotides, the CDR3 is TGTGCCAGCTCACCATGGGGACAGGGGGCGAGGGGGGCTGAAGCTTTCTTT. Its translation is CASSPWGQGARGAEAFF.

A few counts support this clone. The J gene is TRBJ1-6, the V gene TRBV13, with D hard to call. Trimming pared 5 bases from V and 6 bases from J, leaving 8 bases between. The CDR3 extends over 13 amino acids. Germline V gene data show CDR1 as PRHDT and CDR2 as FYEKMQ (reference sequence). In DNA, the CDR3 is TGTGCCAGCAGCGTTGCGGGTAATTCACCCCTCCACTTT. It specifies CASSVAGNSPLHF.

The V gene is TRBV3-1 (or the pseudogene TRBV3-2), the J gene TRBJ2-1, with 7 bases identical to TRBD1. The CDR3 sequence is 13 residues long. CDR1 LGHDT and CDR2 YNNKEL come from the germline V gene (reference sequence). With V trimmed by 6 bases and J by 6 bases, 5 bases remained unmatched. The DNA for the CDR3 is TGTGCCAGCAGACCGACAGGGATCAATGAGCAGTTCTTC. Translation gives CASRPTGINEQFF.

The gene calls are TRBV2 and TRBJ2-7, with D perhaps TRBD1 or TRBD2 (5 bases each). The ends were cut back, 2 bases at V and 7 bases at J, with 12 bases in the middle. Looked up from germline, CDR1 is SNHLY and CDR2 is FYNNEI. This CDR3 is built from 13 residues. In DNA, the CDR3 is TGTGCCAGCAGTGAACGGGTCTGGGGGGAGCAGTACGTC. Translated: CASSERVWGEQYV.

This chain connects TRBV4-3 to TRBJ2-6; no clear D. Germline CDR1 reads LGHNA; CDR2 reads YSLEER. The CDR3 totals 15 residues. V lost 1 base and J lost 0, with 4 bases in between. CDR3 protein: CASSQASSGANVLTF. The CDR3 DNA sequence: TGCGCCAGCAGCCAAGCGAGCTCTGGGGCCAACGTCCTGACTTTC.

This clone occurred a few times. J is TRBJ2-3 and V is TRBV5-6; tentatively, D is TRBD2 (6 bases). Germline CDR1 reads SGHDT; CDR2 reads YYEEEE. The CDR3 consists of 16 residues. Trimming cost V 4 bases and J 4 bases, with 19 bases left between them. The CDR3 loop is CASSGSGRRDSDTQYF. Written as DNA, the CDR3 is TGTGCCAGCAGCGGGTCGGGCAGGAGGGATTCAGATACGCAGTATTTT.